These 28 T cell receptor beta chains share one sample of origin, sequenced in a study of T-cell reconstitution after alpha-beta-depleted transplantation in children. Preparation of the TCRbeta library was carried out with unique molecular identifiers. TCRdb independently ran MiXCR on the PCR reads; one entry per CDR3 protein. Among fewer than 400,000 distinct CDR3 sequences listed, roughly 21% were seen once. The material sequenced was PBMCs from the stem cell graft donor, taken from the stem cell graft. The source of these receptors is a human donor who donated a stem cell graft to a child with acute myeloid leukemia.

The sample holds a few counts of this clonotype. V and J are TRBV7-3 and TRBJ2-5; D is undetermined. With 3 bases removed from V and 4 bases from J, the gap between germline ends came to 9 bases. The CDR3 is 13 residues long. CDR1 and CDR2 from the germline V gene are SGHTA and FQGTGA. Here the CDR3 DNA reads TGTGCCAGCAGCTTCGGGCCTGGAGAGACCCAGTACTTC. Its protein is CASSFGPGETQYF.

J is TRBJ2-1 and V is TRBV7-3, with TRBD2 as a possible D gene (5 bases). The CDR3 spans 15 residues. Trimming cost V 2 bases and J 0 bases, with 8 bases left between them. Germline CDR1 is SGHTA and CDR2 is FQGTGA. The CDR3 bases are TGTGCCAGCAGCTTAGAGGGCCACTCCTACAATGAGCAGTTCTTC. This codes for CASSLEGHSYNEQFF.

This clonotype showed up just a few times. The CDR3 spells CASSLSASGKSYEQYF. The CDR3 DNA is TGTGCCAGCAGCTTATCGGCTAGCGGGAAGTCCTACGAGCAGTACTTC. The genes are TRBV7-2 and TRBJ2-7; TRBD2 agrees at 9 bases. Losses at the gene ends were 2 bases for V and 1 base for J; bases not matched to a gene: 6. Germline V gene lookup returns CDR1 SGHTA and CDR2 FQGNSA. The CDR3 contains 16 residues.

This clonotype was counted at least ten times. V is TRBV12-3 or TRBV12-4 and J is TRBJ2-1; 9 bases fit TRBD2. The CDR3 contains 15 residues. V was pared by 6 bases and J by 6 bases, with 9 bases of the junction left unmatched. The CDR3 reads CASSSKGSGGNEQFF. In DNA, the CDR3 is TGTGCCAGCAGCTCCAAAGGTAGCGGGGGCAATGAGCAGTTCTTC.

This clonotype was detected a few times. The chain joins TRBV7-8 to TRBJ1-2; no reliable D call. From germline, CDR1 is SGHVS and CDR2 FQNEAQ. The CDR3 extends over 15 amino acids. V lost 3 bases and J lost 1, with 12 bases in between. CDR3 in amino acids: CASSFSRWDNYGYTF. The CDR3 DNA reads TGTGCCAGCAGCTTCTCCAGGTGGGATAACTATGGCTACACCTTC.

In this sample, this clonotype turned up many times. The gene calls are TRBV29-1 and TRBJ1-4; TRBD1 might be the D (5 bases). Trimming removed 5 bases at V and 1 base at J, with 8 bases between. The germline gives CDR1 SQVTM, CDR2 ANQGSEA. The CDR3 runs to 13 residues. The CDR3 protein is CSVRGQTNEKLFF. As DNA, the CDR3 is TGCAGCGTTAGGGGTCAAACTAATGAAAAACTGTTTTTT. Full variable domain (outside the CDR3, taken from reference TRBV29-1 and TRBJ1-4): SAVISQKPSRDICQRGTSLTIQCQVDSQVTMMFWYRQQPGQSLTLIATANQGSEATYESGFVIDKFPISRPNLTFSTLTVSNMSPEDSSIYLCSVRGQTNEKLFFGSGTQLSVL.

The chain is built from TRBV20-1 and TRBJ2-7; D gene uncertain. This CDR3 spans 13 amino acids. Germline-derived CDR1 and CDR2 are DFQATT and SNEGSKA (reference sequence). Trimming removed 0 bases from V and 2 bases from J, with 8 bases in between. The CDR3 DNA follows: TGCAGTGCTAGAGATTGGCGGACCTACGAGCAGTACTTC. It translates to CSARDWRTYEQYF.

The chain joins TRBV6-2 or TRBV6-3 to TRBJ2-4; D may correspond to TRBD1 or TRBD2 (6 bases each). V lost 0 bases and J lost 8, with 14 bases in between. From germline, CDR1 is MNHEY and CDR2 SVGEGT. The CDR3 is 15 residues long. The CDR3 loop is CASSYSGGGNDIQYF. The CDR3 region has the DNA TGTGCCAGCAGTTACTCAGGAGGGGGTAATGACATTCAGTACTTC.

This clonotype was found a few times. The CDR3 sequence is CATSANTGTQETQYF. The CDR3 DNA is TGTGCCACCAGTGCCAACACTGGGACACAAGAGACCCAGTACTTC. This chain uses TRBV24-1 with TRBJ2-5, with D possibly TRBD1 on 6 matching bases. The V and J ends lost 5 bases and 2 bases respectively, with 14 bases between them. The CDR3 is 15 residues long. The germline V gene has CDR1 KGHDR and CDR2 SFDVKD.

The genes are TRBV10-3 and TRBJ2-1, with D possibly being TRBD2 (5 bases). This CDR3 comprises 14 residues. The V gene's germline CDR1 is ENHRY and CDR2 SYGVKD. Trimming removed 2 bases from V and 8 bases from J, with 13 bases in between. CDR3 DNA sequence: TGTGCCATCAGTGAGCTTGGAGGTGTGTATGAGCAGTTCTTC. It codes for CAISELGGVYEQFF.

The CDR3 reads CSARAPGAVSMADTQYF. The CDR3 DNA is TGCAGTGCTAGGGCTCCAGGGGCTGTTTCAATGGCAGATACGCAGTATTTT. The chain links TRBV20-1 to TRBJ2-3; a weak D match, TRBD1 (6 bases). The CDR3 is 17 amino acids. The V end lost 3 bases, the J end lost 4 bases, and 23 bases lay between the germline ends. Germline lookup yields CDR1 DFQATT and CDR2 SNEGSKA (reference sequence).

This sequence joins TRBV4-2 and TRBJ2-7; 11 bases align to TRBD2. The trim removed 0 bases at V and 10 bases at J, leaving 5 bases unmatched. Germline V gives CDR1 LGHNA, CDR2 YNFKEQ. This CDR3 spans 14 amino acids. The CDR3 nucleotides are TGTGCCAGCAGCCAAGATCAGCTAGCGGGAGGTCAGTACTTC. Protein: CASSQDQLAGGQYF.

The rearrangement uses TRBV2 and TRBJ1-2, with TRBD1 identical over 8 bases. The germline gives CDR1 SNHLY, CDR2 FYNNEI. CDR3 length: 14 amino acids. With 7 bases clipped from V and 6 bases from J, the junction kept 10 bases outside the gene matches. DNA for the CDR3: TGTGCCAGCAATACATTGGACAGGGTCCATGGCTACACCTTC. This translates into CASNTLDRVHGYTF.

The chain links TRBV20-1 to TRBJ1-1; TRBD1 is a possible D gene (5 bases). In germline, CDR1 is DFQATT, CDR2 SNEGSKA (reference sequence). Trimming shortened V by 4 bases and J by 4 bases, and 10 bases separated the two germline ends. The CDR3 sequence is 12 residues long. CDR3 in amino acids: CSATGLRTEAFF. DNA for the CDR3: TGCAGTGCTACAGGGCTGCGCACTGAAGCTTTCTTT.

The chain carries TRBV6-1 and TRBJ1-5; 9 bases agree with TRBD1. V shed 6 bases, J shed 7 bases, and the junction held 4 bases outside the gene matches. This CDR3 spans 13 amino acids. Germline V lookup: CDR1 MNHNS, CDR2 SASEGT. The CDR3 here is CASRRTGEQPQHF. The CDR3, as DNA: TGTGCCAGCAGACGGACAGGGGAGCAGCCCCAGCATTTT.

This clonotype was seen a handful of times. This sequence joins TRBV9 and TRBJ1-6; TRBD1 matches at 7 bases. Trimming cost V 4 bases and J 11 bases; bases outside gene matches: 9. The CDR3 has 14 amino acids. Germline V gives CDR1 SGDLS, CDR2 YYNGEE. In DNA form, the CDR3 reads TGTGCCAGCAGCCCGGGGGACAGCCAACCACCCCTCCACTTT. This gives the protein CASSPGDSQPPLHF.

The sample holds a few counts of this clonotype. The V call is TRBV20-1, the J call TRBJ1-5; D may be TRBD1 (5 bases). The CDR3 is 14 amino acids. Trimming took off 6 bases at V and 2 bases at J, with 14 bases between the two ends. The germline CDR1 and CDR2 sequences are DFQATT and SNEGSKA (reference sequence). For the CDR3, the DNA is TGCAGTGCCAAGACCGGGGGTGGCAATCAGCCCCAGCATTTT. Its protein is CSAKTGGGNQPQHF.

In this sample, this clonotype turned up a few times. The CDR3 loop reads CSASTGARVYEQYF. The CDR3, as DNA: TGCAGTGCTAGCACAGGTGCAAGGGTCTACGAGCAGTACTTC. The V and J genes are TRBV20-1 and TRBJ2-7; tentatively, D is TRBD1 (5 bases). CDR1 is DFQATT, CDR2 SNEGSKA, per germline (reference sequence). V lost 3 bases and J 3 bases, leaving 15 bases between the germline ends. The CDR3 is 14 amino acids.

The CDR3: CASSLTSDSYEQYF. Written as DNA, the CDR3 is TGTGCCAGCAGCTTGACTAGCGACTCCTACGAGCAGTACTTC. V is TRBV7-9 and J is TRBJ2-7, with 8 nucleotides matching TRBD2. CDR1 is SEHNR, CDR2 FQNEAQ, per germline (reference sequence). J gave up 0 bases and V 3 bases, and 1 base lay outside the gene matches. This CDR3 comprises 14 residues.

This clonotype was seen once. This rearrangement joins TRBV12-3 or TRBV12-4 to TRBJ1-2; D unclear. There are 13 residues in the CDR3. With 4 bases removed from V and 4 bases from J, the gap between germline ends came to 10 bases. CDR3 sequence (DNA): TGTGCCAGCAGTTCGAGTTCGGCCTATGGCTACACCTTC. Encoded protein: CASSSSSAYGYTF.

As to this clonotype: Since a much larger clone is just one base distant, this may be a read error. This chain links TRBV10-3 with TRBJ2-7; 7 bases are shared with TRBD2. CDR1 ENHRY and CDR2 SYGVKD come from the germline V gene. The length of the CDR3 is 16 residues. As DNA, the CDR3 is TGTGCCAACAGTGATAAGGGGAGGGTACCCAGTTACGAGCAGTACTTC. Protein: CANSDKGRVPSYEQYF.

The rearrangement uses TRBV20-1 and TRBJ2-5, with D perhaps TRBD1 (6 bases). This CDR3 has 14 amino acids. The V end was cut by 2 bases, the J end by 0 bases, with 10 bases between. CDR1 is DFQATT and CDR2 is SNEGSKA in the germline V gene (reference sequence). The CDR3 DNA sequence: TGCAGTGCTAGAACCACAGGGTACCAAGAGACCCAGTACTTC. This encodes CSARTTGYQETQYF.

At least ten counts were recorded for this clonotype. The rearrangement uses TRBV20-1 and TRBJ2-1; D is ambiguous. The CDR3 loop spans 12 amino acids. CDR1 and CDR2 from the germline V gene are DFQATT and SNEGSKA (reference sequence). Deletions cut 6 bases from V and 8 bases from J, with 14 bases between. The CDR3 sequence: CSAPRTWDEQFF. The CDR3 DNA reads TGCAGTGCCCCCAGGACCTGGGATGAGCAGTTCTTC.

The sample holds a few counts of this clonotype. The V and J genes are TRBV20-1 and TRBJ2-7; 7 bases agree with TRBD1. The CDR3 has 11 amino acids. Per the germline V gene, CDR1 is DFQATT and CDR2 is SNEGSKA (reference sequence). J lost 5 bases, V lost 5 bases, and 3 bases had no gene match. For the CDR3, the DNA is TGCAGTGCTGACAGGGTCGACGAGCAGTACTTC. Translating it yields CSADRVDEQYF.

V is TRBV6-1 and J is TRBJ1-5; a weak D match, TRBD1 (5 bases). CDR1 and CDR2 from the germline V gene are MNHNS and SASEGT. Deletions cut 2 bases from V and 3 bases from J, with 11 bases between. The length of the CDR3 is 15 residues. This CDR3 reads CASSESSGFNQPQHF. The CDR3 nucleotides are TGTGCCAGCAGTGAAAGCTCAGGGTTCAATCAGCCCCAGCATTTT.

The V gene is TRBV7-9, the J gene TRBJ2-3, with D perhaps TRBD2 (6 bases). The V end lost 1 base, the J end lost 2 bases, and 10 bases lay between the germline ends. This CDR3 is built from 15 residues. Germline CDR1 is SEHNR and CDR2 is FQNEAQ (reference sequence). CDR3 protein: CASSLGSGLTDTQYF. DNA of the CDR3: TGTGCCAGCAGCTTAGGTAGCGGACTCACAGATACGCAGTATTTT.

This clonotype occurred a few times. CDR3 DNA: TGTGCCAGCAGCTTAGTTGGCGGAAGCTCTGGGGCCAACGTCCTGACTTTC. This gives the protein CASSLVGGSSGANVLTF. The chain links TRBV7-2 to TRBJ2-6, with D unclear. Germline CDR1 SGHTA, CDR2 FQGNSA. Trimming pared 1 base from V and 0 bases from J, leaving 10 bases between. The CDR3 is made up of 17 amino acids.

This clonotype was observed many times. The rearrangement joins TRBV20-1 to TRBJ1-1, with D maybe TRBD1 (5 bases). The CDR3 is made up of 14 amino acids. Germline lookup yields CDR1 DFQATT and CDR2 SNEGSKA (reference sequence). V gave up 3 bases and J gave up 5 bases, with 16 bases separating them. The CDR3 DNA reads TGCAGTGCTAGTAGGACGGGCTGGGGGACTGAAGCTTTCTTT. Residues: CSASRTGWGTEAFF.